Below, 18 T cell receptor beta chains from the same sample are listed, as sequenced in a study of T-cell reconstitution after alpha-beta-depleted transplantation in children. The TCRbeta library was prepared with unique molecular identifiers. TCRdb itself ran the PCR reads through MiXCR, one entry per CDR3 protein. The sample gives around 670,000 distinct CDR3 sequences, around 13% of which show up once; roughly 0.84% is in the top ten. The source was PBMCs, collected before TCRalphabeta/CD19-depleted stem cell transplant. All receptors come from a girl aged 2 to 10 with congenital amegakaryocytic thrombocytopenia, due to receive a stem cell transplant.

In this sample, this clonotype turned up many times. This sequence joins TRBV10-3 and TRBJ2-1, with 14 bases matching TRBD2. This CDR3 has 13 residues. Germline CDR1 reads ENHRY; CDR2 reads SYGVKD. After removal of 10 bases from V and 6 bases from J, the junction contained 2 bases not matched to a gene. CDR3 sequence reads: CATGTSGSNEQFF. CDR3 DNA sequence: TGTGCCACGGGGACTAGCGGGAGCAATGAGCAGTTCTTC.

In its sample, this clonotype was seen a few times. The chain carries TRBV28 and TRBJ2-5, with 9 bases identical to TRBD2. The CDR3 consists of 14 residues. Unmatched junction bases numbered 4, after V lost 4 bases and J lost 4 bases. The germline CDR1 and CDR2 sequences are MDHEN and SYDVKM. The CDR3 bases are TGTGCCAGCAGTTCCTTAGCGGGAGCAGAGACCCAGTACTTC. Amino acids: CASSSLAGAETQYF.

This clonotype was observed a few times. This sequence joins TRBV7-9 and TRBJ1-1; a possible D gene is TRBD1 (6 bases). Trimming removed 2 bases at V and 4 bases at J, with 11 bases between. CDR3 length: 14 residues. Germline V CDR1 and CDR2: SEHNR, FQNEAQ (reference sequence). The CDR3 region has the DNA TGTGCCAGCAGCTTATATCGGGGGGCCACTGAAGCTTTCTTT. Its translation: CASSLYRGATEAFF. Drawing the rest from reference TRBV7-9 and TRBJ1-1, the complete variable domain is DTGVSQNPRHKITKRGQNVTFRCDPISEHNRLYWYRQTLGQGPEFLTYFQNEAQLEKSRLLSDRFSAERPKGSFSTLEIQRTEQGDSAMYLCASSLYRGATEAFFGQGTRLTVV.

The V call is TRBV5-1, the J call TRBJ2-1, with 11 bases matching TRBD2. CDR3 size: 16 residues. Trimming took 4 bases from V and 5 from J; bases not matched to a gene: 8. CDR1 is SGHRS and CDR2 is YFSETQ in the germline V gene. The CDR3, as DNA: TGCGCCAGCAGCGTACTAGCGGGAGAATCCCACAATGAGCAGTTCTTC. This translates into CASSVLAGESHNEQFF.

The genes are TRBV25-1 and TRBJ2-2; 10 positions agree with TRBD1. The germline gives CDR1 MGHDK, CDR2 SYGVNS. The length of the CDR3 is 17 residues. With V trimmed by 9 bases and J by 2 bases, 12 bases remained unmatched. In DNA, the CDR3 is TGTGCCAGTCTCCGGGGCCGGGACAGGGGAAACACCGGGGAGCTGTTTTTT. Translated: CASLRGRDRGNTGELFF.

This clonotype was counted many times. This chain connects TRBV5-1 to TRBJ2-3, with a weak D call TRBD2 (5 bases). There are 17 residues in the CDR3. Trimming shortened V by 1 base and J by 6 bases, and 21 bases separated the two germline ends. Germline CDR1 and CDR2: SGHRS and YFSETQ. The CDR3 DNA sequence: TGCGCCAGCAGCTTGCGGGTTTCCGGAGCGGTGATGGATACGCAGTATTTT. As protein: CASSLRVSGAVMDTQYF.

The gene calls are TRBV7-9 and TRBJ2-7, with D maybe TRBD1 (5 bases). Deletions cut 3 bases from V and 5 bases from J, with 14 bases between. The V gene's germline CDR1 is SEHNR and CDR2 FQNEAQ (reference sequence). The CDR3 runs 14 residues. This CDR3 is CASSFGAEWDEQYF. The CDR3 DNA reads TGTGCCAGCAGCTTTGGGGCAGAATGGGACGAGCAGTACTTC.

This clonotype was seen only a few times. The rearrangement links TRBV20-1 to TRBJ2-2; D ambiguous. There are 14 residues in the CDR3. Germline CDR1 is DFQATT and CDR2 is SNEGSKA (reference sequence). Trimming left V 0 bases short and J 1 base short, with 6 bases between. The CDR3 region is CSARDVQNTGELFF. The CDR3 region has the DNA TGCAGTGCTAGAGATGTGCAGAACACCGGGGAGCTGTTTTTT.

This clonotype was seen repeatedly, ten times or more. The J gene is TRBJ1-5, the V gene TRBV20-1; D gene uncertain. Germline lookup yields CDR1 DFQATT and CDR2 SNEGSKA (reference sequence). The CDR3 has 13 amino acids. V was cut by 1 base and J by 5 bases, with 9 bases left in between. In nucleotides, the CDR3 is TGCAGTGCTAGAGCCGGAGTTCATCAGCCCCAGCATTTT. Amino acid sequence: CSARAGVHQPQHF.

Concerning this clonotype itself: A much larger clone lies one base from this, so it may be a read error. The CDR3 here is CSASAYNEQFF. The CDR3 DNA follows: TGCAGTGCATCAGCCTACAATGAGCAGTTCTTC. V is TRBV20-1 and J is TRBJ2-1; D gene unclear. This CDR3 contains 11 residues. The V gene lost 6 bases and the J gene lost 2 bases, with 5 bases spanning the gap. Germline values: CDR1 DFQATT, CDR2 SNEGSKA (reference sequence).

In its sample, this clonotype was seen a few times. In nucleotides, the CDR3 is TGCGCCAGCAGCCAAAAGACTAGCGGGCACTCCTACGAGCAGTACTTC. Amino acid sequence: CASSQKTSGHSYEQYF. The chain uses TRBV4-1 and TRBJ2-7; 10 positions agree with TRBD2. The CDR3 contains 16 residues. Trimming cost V 2 bases and J 0 bases; bases outside gene matches: 4. Per germline, CDR1 MGHRA and CDR2 YSYEKL.

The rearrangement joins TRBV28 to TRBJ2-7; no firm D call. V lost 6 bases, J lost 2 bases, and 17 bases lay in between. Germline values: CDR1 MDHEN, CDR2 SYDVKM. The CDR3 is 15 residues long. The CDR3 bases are TGTGCCAGCAGGCTCGCTTTGGACGGAACCTACGAGCAGTACTTC. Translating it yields CASRLALDGTYEQYF.

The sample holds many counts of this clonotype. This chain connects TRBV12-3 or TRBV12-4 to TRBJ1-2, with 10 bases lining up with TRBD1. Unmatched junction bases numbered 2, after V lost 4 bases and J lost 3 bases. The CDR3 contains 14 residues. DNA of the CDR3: TGTGCCAGCAGTTCCGGGACAGGGGACTATGGCTACACCTTC. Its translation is CASSSGTGDYGYTF.

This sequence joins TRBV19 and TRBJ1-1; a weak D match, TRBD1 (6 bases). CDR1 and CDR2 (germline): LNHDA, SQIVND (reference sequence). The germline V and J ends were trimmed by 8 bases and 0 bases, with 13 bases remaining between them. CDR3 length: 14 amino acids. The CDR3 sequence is CASHGGQMNTEAFF. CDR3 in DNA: TGTGCCAGTCACGGGGGCCAGATGAACACTGAAGCTTTCTTT.

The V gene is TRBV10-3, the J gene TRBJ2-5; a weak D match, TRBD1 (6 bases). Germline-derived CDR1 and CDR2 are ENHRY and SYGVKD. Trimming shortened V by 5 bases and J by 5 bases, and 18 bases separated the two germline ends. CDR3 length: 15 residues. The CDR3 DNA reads TGTGCCATCAGTTCCGGGACAAACCCCGGCGAGACCCAGTACTTC. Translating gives CAISSGTNPGETQYF.

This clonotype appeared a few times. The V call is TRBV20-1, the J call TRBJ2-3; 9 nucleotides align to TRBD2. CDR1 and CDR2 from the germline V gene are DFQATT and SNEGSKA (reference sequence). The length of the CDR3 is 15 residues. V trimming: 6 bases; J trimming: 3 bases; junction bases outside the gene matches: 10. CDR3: CSASEASGRTDTQYF. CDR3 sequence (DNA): TGCAGTGCAAGTGAGGCGAGCGGGAGGACAGATACGCAGTATTTT.

DNA for the CDR3: TGTGCCAGCTCACCCCCGCGGGGCTCTGGGGCCAACGTCCTGACTTTC. Translation: CASSPPRGSGANVLTF. The chain carries TRBV18 and TRBJ2-6, with a weak D call TRBD2 (6 bases). CDR1 and CDR2 from the germline V gene are KGHSH and LQKENI. The CDR3 sequence is 16 residues long. V lost 3 bases and J 0 bases, leaving 9 bases between the germline ends.

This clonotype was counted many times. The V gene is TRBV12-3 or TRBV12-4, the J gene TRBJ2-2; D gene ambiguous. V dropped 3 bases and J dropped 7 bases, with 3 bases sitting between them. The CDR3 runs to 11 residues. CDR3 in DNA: TGTGCCAGCAGTTTCCACGGGGAGCTGTTTTTT. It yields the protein CASSFHGELFF.